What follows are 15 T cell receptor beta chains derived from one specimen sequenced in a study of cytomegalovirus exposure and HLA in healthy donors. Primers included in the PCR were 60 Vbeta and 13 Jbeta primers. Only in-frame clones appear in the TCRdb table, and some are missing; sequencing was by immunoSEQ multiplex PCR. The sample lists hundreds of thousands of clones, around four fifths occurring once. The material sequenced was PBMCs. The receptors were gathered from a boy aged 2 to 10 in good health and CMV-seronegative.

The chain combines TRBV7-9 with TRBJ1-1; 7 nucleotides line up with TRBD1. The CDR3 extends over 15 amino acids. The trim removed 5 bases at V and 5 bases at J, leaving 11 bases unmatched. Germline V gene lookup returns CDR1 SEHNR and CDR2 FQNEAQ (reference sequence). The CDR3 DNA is TGTGCCAGCAGCCGAGGACAGGTCGGTAAAACTGAAGCTTTCTTT. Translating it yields CASSRGQVGKTEAFF.

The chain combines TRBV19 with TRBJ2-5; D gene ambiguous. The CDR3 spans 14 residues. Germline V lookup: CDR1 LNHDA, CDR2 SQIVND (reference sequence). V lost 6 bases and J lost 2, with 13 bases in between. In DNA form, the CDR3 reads TGTGCCAGTAGAAGAACTATTAGTCAAGAGACCCAGTACTTC. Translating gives CASRRTISQETQYF. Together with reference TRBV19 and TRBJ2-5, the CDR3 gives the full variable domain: DGGITQSPKYLFRKEGQNVTLSCEQNLNHDAMYWYRQDPGQGLRLIYYSQIVNDFQKGDIAEGYSVSREKKESFPLTVTSAQKNPTAFYLCASRRTISQETQYFGPGTRLLVL.

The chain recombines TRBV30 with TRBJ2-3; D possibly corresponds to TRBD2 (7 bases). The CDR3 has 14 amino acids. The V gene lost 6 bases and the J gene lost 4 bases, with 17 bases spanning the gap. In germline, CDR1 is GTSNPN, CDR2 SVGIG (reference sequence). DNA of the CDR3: TGTGCCTGCCCCGGGGGGCTAGCAGCAGATACGCAGTATTTT. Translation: CACPGGLAADTQYF.

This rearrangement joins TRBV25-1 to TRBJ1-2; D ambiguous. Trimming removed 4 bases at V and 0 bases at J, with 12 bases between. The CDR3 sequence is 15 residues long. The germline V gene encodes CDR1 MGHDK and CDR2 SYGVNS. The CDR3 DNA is TGTGCCAGCAGTGGGTACAGTTTCCCTAACTATGGCTACACCTTC. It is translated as CASSGYSFPNYGYTF.

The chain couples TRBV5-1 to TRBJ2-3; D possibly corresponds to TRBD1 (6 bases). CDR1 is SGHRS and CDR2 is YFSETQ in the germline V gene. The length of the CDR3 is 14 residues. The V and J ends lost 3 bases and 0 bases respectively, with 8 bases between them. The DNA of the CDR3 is TGCGCCAGCAGCTCGGACAGAAGCACAGATACGCAGTATTTT. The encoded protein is CASSSDRSTDTQYF.

The CDR3: CASSPGTDKETQYF. The CDR3 DNA sequence: TGCGCCAGCAGCCCCGGGACAGACAAAGAGACCCAGTACTTC. J is TRBJ2-5 and V is TRBV5-1, with 7 bases that match TRBD1. CDR1 and CDR2 from the germline V gene are SGHRS and YFSETQ. The CDR3 extends over 14 amino acids. The V segment lost 4 bases and the J segment 3 bases; nucleotides outside the gene matches: 6. Drawing the rest from reference TRBV5-1 and TRBJ2-5, the complete variable domain is KAGVTQTPRYLIKTRGQQVTLSCSPISGHRSVSWYQQTPGQGLQFLFEYFSETQRNKGNFPGRFSGRQFSNSRSEMNVSTLELGDSALYLCASSPGTDKETQYFGPGTRLLVL.

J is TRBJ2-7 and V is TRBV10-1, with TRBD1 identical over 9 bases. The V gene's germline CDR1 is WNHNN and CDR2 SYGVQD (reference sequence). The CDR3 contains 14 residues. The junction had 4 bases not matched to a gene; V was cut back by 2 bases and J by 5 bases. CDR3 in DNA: TGCGCCAGCAGTGAGGGGACAGGGATCCACGAGCAGTACTTC. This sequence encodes CASSEGTGIHEQYF.

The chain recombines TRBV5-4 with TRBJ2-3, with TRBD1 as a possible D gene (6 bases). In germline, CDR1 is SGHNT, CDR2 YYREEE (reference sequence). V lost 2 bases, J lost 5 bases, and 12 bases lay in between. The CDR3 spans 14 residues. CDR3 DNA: TGTGCCAGCAGCTTTTCACAGGGTAGAGATACGCAGTATTTT. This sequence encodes CASSFSQGRDTQYF.

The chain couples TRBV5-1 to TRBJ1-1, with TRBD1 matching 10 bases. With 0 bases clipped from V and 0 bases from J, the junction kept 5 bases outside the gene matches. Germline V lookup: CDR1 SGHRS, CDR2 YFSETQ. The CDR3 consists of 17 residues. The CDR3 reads CASSLGRTGGLNTEAFF. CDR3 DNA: TGCGCCAGCAGCTTGGGTAGGACAGGGGGTTTGAACACTGAAGCTTTCTTT.

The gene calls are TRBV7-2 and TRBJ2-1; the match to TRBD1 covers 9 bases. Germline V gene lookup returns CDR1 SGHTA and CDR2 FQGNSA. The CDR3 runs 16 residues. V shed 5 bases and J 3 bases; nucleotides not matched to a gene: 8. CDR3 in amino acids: CASSKGTGKLYNEQFF. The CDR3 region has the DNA TGTGCCAGCAGCAAGGGGACAGGGAAACTCTACAATGAGCAGTTCTTC. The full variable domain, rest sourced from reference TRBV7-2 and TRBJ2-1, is GAGVSQSPSNKVTEKGKDVELRCDPISGHTALYWYRQSLGQGLEFLIYFQGNSAPDKSGLPSDRFSAERTGGSVSTLTIQRTQQEDSAVYLCASSKGTGKLYNEQFFGPGTRLTVL.

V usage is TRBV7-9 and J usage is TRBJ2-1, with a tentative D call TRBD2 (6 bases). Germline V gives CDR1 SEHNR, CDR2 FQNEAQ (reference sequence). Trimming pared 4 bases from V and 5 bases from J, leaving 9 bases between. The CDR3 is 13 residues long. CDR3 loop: CASSSGLHNEQFF. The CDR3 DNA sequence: TGTGCCAGCAGCTCGGGACTTCACAATGAGCAGTTCTTC.

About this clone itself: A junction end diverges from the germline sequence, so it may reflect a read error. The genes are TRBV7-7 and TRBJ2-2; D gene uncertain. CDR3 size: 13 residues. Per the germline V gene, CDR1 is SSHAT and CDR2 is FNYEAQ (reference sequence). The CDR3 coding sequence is TGTGCTAGCAGCTTAGTTGTCTCCGGGGAGCTGTTTTTT. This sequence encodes CASSLVVSGELFF.

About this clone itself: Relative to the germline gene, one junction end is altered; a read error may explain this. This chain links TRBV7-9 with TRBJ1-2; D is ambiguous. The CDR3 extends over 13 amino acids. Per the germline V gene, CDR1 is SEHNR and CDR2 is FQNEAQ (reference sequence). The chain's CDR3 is CSSSLALRYGYTF. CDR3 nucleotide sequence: TGTTCCAGCAGCTTAGCACTCCGCTATGGCTACACCTTC.

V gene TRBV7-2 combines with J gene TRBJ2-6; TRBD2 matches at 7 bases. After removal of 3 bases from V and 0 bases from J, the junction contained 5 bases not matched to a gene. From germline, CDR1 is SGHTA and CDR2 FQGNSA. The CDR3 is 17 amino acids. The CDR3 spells CASSFSGSYSGANVLTF. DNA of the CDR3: TGTGCCAGCAGCTTTAGCGGGTCCTACTCTGGGGCCAACGTCCTGACTTTC.

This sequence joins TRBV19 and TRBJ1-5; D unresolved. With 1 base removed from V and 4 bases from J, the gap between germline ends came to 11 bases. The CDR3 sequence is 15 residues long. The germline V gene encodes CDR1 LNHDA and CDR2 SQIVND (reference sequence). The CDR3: CASSIVPAGNQPQHF. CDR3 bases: TGTGCCAGTAGTATAGTCCCCGCGGGGAATCAGCCCCAGCATTTT.